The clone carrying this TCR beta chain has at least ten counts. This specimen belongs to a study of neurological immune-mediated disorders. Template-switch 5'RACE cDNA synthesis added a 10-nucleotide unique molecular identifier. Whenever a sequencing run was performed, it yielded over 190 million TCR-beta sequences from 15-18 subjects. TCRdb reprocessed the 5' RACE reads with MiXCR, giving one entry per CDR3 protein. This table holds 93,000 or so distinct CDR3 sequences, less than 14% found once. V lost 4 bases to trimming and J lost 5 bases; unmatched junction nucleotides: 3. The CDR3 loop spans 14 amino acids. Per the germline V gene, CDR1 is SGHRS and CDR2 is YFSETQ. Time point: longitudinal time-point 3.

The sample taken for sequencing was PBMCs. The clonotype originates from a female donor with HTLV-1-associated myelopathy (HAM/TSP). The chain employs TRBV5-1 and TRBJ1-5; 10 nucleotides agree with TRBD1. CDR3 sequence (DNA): TGCGCCAGCAGCCGGGGGACAGGGGATCAGCCCCAGCATTTT. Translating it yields CASSRGTGDQPQHF.